A selection of T cell receptor beta chains follows, all from one sample in a study of T-cell reconstitution after alpha-beta-depleted transplantation in children. From the PCR reads, TCRdb called clonotypes with MiXCR, one entry per CDR3 protein. The sample has about 980,000 distinct CDR3 sequences; around 30% are singletons. Sequenced material: PBMCs, mostly from graft donor cells, taken 360 days after TCRalphabeta/CD19-depleted stem cell transplant. The receptor set was obtained from a boy in the first two years of life who had a stem cell transplant for SCID, so the T cells may come from the graft donor. Each CDR3 is given with its conserved first and last residue. The D gene is left open where the match is weak. Rows may omit the clone size; those that give it use once, few, many or a size class.

j_call: TRBJ2-3; d_call: .; clone_size: many; v_call: TRBV4-3; cdr3_aa: CASSQEGTADTQYF; cdr3_nt: TGCGCCAGCAGCCAAGAGGGTACGGCAGATACGCAGTATTTT
j_call: TRBJ2-5; d_call: TRBD2; clone_size: .; v_call: TRBV11-2; cdr3_aa: CASGPGLAVQETQYF; cdr3_nt: TGTGCCAGCGGCCCCGGGCTAGCGGTCCAAGAGACCCAGTACTTC
j_call: TRBJ2-1; d_call: TRBD2; clone_size: .; v_call: TRBV6-1; cdr3_aa: CASRWTSGGPYEQFF; cdr3_nt: TGTGCCAGCAGGTGGACTAGCGGGGGGCCTTATGAGCAGTTCTTC
j_call: TRBJ1-1; d_call: TRBD1; clone_size: few; v_call: TRBV5-1; cdr3_aa: CASSFLQGAVNTEAFF; cdr3_nt: TGCGCCAGCAGCTTTCTACAGGGGGCGGTGAACACTGAAGCTTTCTTT
j_call: TRBJ2-2; d_call: TRBD2; clone_size: .; v_call: TRBV3-1; cdr3_aa: CASSQGGARLNTGELFF; cdr3_nt: TGTGCCAGCAGCCAGGGAGGGGCCCGGTTGAACACCGGGGAGCTGTTTTTT
j_call: TRBJ1-5; d_call: .; clone_size: few; v_call: TRBV5-1; cdr3_aa: CASPGMRPRKPQHF; cdr3_nt: TGCGCCAGCCCTGGTATGCGTCCTAGGAAGCCCCAGCATTTT
j_call: TRBJ2-1; d_call: TRBD2; clone_size: few; v_call: TRBV7-6; cdr3_aa: CASSLRGLRSEQFF; cdr3_nt: TGTGCCAGCAGCTTACGGGGACTACGTAGTGAGCAGTTCTTC
j_call: TRBJ2-5; d_call: .; clone_size: few; v_call: TRBV6-5; cdr3_aa: CASSYSTGGRRKTQYF; cdr3_nt: TGTGCCAGCAGTTACTCGACCGGGGGCAGACGGAAGACCCAGTACTTC
j_call: TRBJ2-1; d_call: TRBD2; clone_size: .; v_call: TRBV3-1; cdr3_aa: CASSQVGLAGNEQFF; cdr3_nt: TGTGCCAGCAGCCAAGTTGGGCTAGCGGGCAATGAGCAGTTCTTC
j_call: TRBJ2-1; d_call: TRBD1; clone_size: .; v_call: TRBV4-1; cdr3_aa: CASSHAGQGFNNEQFF; cdr3_nt: TGCGCCAGCAGCCATGCCGGACAGGGGTTTAACAATGAGCAGTTCTTC
j_call: TRBJ2-5; d_call: TRBD1; clone_size: .; v_call: TRBV5-1; cdr3_aa: CASSPGQGVETQYF; cdr3_nt: TGCGCCAGCAGCCCCGGACAGGGTGTCGAGACCCAGTACTTC
j_call: TRBJ2-7; d_call: TRBD1; clone_size: few; v_call: TRBV4-3; cdr3_aa: CASSQVGSRQGAYEQYF; cdr3_nt: TGCGCCAGCAGCCAAGTGGGGTCCCGGCAGGGGGCCTACGAGCAGTACTTC
j_call: TRBJ2-1; d_call: .; clone_size: few; v_call: TRBV13; cdr3_aa: CASSLAGGGQSSYNEQFF; cdr3_nt: TGTGCCAGCAGCTTAGCTGGGGGGGGCCAGAGCTCCTACAATGAGCAGTTCTTC
j_call: TRBJ1-6; d_call: .; clone_size: few; v_call: TRBV12-3/TRBV12-4; cdr3_aa: CASSFARDNSPLHF; cdr3_nt: TGTGCCAGCAGTTTCGCCAGGGATAATTCACCCCTCCACTTT
j_call: TRBJ1-6; d_call: .; clone_size: few; v_call: TRBV4-1; cdr3_aa: CASSQAQGSSYNSPLHF; cdr3_nt: TGCGCCAGCAGCCAAGCCCAGGGCTCCTCCTATAATTCACCCCTCCACTTT
j_call: TRBJ2-2; d_call: .; clone_size: few; v_call: TRBV6-5; cdr3_aa: CASSYELGVPGELFF; cdr3_nt: TGTGCCAGCAGTTACGAGCTCGGGGTTCCCGGGGAGCTGTTTTTT
j_call: TRBJ2-7; d_call: .; clone_size: few; v_call: TRBV20-1; cdr3_aa: CSARDELAPLYEQYF; cdr3_nt: TGCAGTGCTAGAGACGAACTAGCTCCCCTCTACGAGCAGTACTTC
j_call: TRBJ2-1; d_call: TRBD2; clone_size: .; v_call: TRBV11-2; cdr3_aa: CASSFKGLDIYNEQFF; cdr3_nt: TGTGCCAGCAGCTTCAAGGGACTAGACATCTACAATGAGCAGTTCTTC
j_call: TRBJ2-3; d_call: TRBD1; clone_size: few; v_call: TRBV10-3; cdr3_aa: CAINPGQGLADTQYF; cdr3_nt: TGTGCCATCAACCCGGGACAGGGGCTCGCAGATACGCAGTATTTT
j_call: TRBJ2-3; d_call: .; clone_size: .; v_call: TRBV10-3; cdr3_aa: CAITNTGINTDTQYF; cdr3_nt: TGTGCCATCACTAATACAGGGATAAATACAGATACGCAGTATTTT
j_call: TRBJ2-1; d_call: TRBD1; clone_size: .; v_call: TRBV28; cdr3_aa: CASRQGAYEQFF; cdr3_nt: TGTGCCAGTAGACAGGGGGCCTATGAGCAGTTCTTC
j_call: TRBJ2-7; d_call: TRBD1; clone_size: many; v_call: TRBV20-1; cdr3_aa: CSARDRQGSYYEQYF; cdr3_nt: TGCAGTGCTAGAGATCGACAGGGAAGTTACTACGAGCAGTACTTC
j_call: TRBJ2-1; d_call: .; clone_size: once; v_call: TRBV5-1; cdr3_aa: CASSLFGVYNEQFF; cdr3_nt: TGCGCCAGCAGCCTATTTGGGGTTTACAATGAGCAGTTCTTC
j_call: TRBJ1-2; d_call: .; clone_size: .; v_call: TRBV5-1; cdr3_aa: CASSSGGPNGYTF; cdr3_nt: TGCGCCAGCAGCTCAGGAGGGCCCAATGGCTACACCTTC
j_call: TRBJ1-5; d_call: .; clone_size: .; v_call: TRBV7-9; cdr3_aa: CAKTNQPQHF; cdr3_nt: TGTGCCAAGACCAATCAGCCCCAGCATTTT
j_call: TRBJ2-2; d_call: .; clone_size: .; v_call: TRBV5-2; cdr3_aa: CASSLIGGQRVNTGELFF; cdr3_nt: TGTGCCAGCAGCTTGATCGGCGGACAGAGGGTTAACACCGGGGAGCTGTTTTTT
j_call: TRBJ1-6; d_call: .; clone_size: many; v_call: TRBV15; cdr3_aa: CATSRDRANSPLHF; cdr3_nt: TGTGCCACCAGCCGTGACAGAGCCAATTCACCCCTCCACTTT
j_call: TRBJ2-5; d_call: .; clone_size: few; v_call: TRBV3-1; cdr3_aa: CASSRGAWRGETQYF; cdr3_nt: TGTGCCAGCAGCCGGGGGGCCTGGAGGGGAGAGACCCAGTACTTC
j_call: TRBJ2-3; d_call: .; clone_size: .; v_call: TRBV9; cdr3_aa: CASSAGRGPTDTQYF; cdr3_nt: TGTGCCAGCAGCGCCGGCCGGGGGCCCACAGATACGCAGTATTTT
j_call: TRBJ2-7; d_call: TRBD1; clone_size: .; v_call: TRBV29-1; cdr3_aa: CSVVRQGNYEQYF; cdr3_nt: TGCAGCGTTGTGAGACAGGGTAACTACGAGCAGTACTTC
j_call: TRBJ2-1; d_call: .; clone_size: few; v_call: TRBV6-2/TRBV6-3; cdr3_aa: CASSPGDTGNEQFF; cdr3_nt: TGTGCCAGCAGTCCGGGGGACACAGGCAATGAGCAGTTCTTC
j_call: TRBJ2-3; d_call: TRBD2; clone_size: many; v_call: TRBV10-3; cdr3_aa: CAISAASGGHRDTQYF; cdr3_nt: TGTGCCATCAGTGCGGCTAGCGGGGGCCATAGAGATACGCAGTATTTT
j_call: TRBJ1-2; d_call: .; clone_size: few; v_call: TRBV6-1; cdr3_aa: CASSGLDRIYGYTF; cdr3_nt: TGTGCCAGCAGTGGGTTAGACAGGATCTATGGCTACACCTTC
j_call: TRBJ2-2; d_call: .; clone_size: .; v_call: TRBV27; cdr3_aa: CASSIRGTGELFF; cdr3_nt: TGTGCCAGCAGTATTAGGGGGACCGGGGAGCTGTTTTTT
j_call: TRBJ2-2; d_call: .; clone_size: .; v_call: TRBV6-5; cdr3_aa: CASSYFPPRAPGELFF; cdr3_nt: TGTGCCAGCAGTTACTTCCCCCCGAGGGCCCCAGGGGAGCTGTTTTTT
j_call: TRBJ1-1; d_call: .; clone_size: few; v_call: TRBV29-1; cdr3_aa: CSVLSGGRQNTEAFF; cdr3_nt: TGCAGCGTTCTATCTGGGGGACGCCAGAACACTGAAGCTTTCTTT
j_call: TRBJ2-1; d_call: TRBD2; clone_size: .; v_call: TRBV7-8; cdr3_aa: CASSLAPRTSGGVVVF; cdr3_nt: TGTGCCAGCAGCTTAGCTCCCAGGACTAGCGGGGGCGTCGTTGTCTTC
j_call: TRBJ2-1; d_call: TRBD2; clone_size: .; v_call: TRBV3-1; cdr3_aa: CASIGKGLAPYNEQFF; cdr3_nt: TGTGCCAGCATCGGTAAGGGACTAGCACCATACAATGAGCAGTTCTTC
j_call: TRBJ2-7; d_call: .; clone_size: .; v_call: TRBV9; cdr3_aa: CASSVASTGPEQYF; cdr3_nt: TGTGCCAGCAGCGTAGCGTCTACAGGGCCCGAGCAGTACTTC
j_call: TRBJ1-5; d_call: TRBD1; clone_size: .; v_call: TRBV12-3/TRBV12-4; cdr3_aa: CASRSDRGANQPQHF; cdr3_nt: TGTGCCAGCAGATCCGACAGGGGGGCCAATCAGCCCCAGCATTTT
j_call: TRBJ2-3; d_call: TRBD2; clone_size: few; v_call: TRBV5-1; cdr3_aa: CASSRPGTSGGARDTQYF; cdr3_nt: TGCGCCAGCAGCCGTCCCGGGACTAGCGGGGGGGCCAGAGATACGCAGTATTTT
j_call: TRBJ2-7; d_call: .; clone_size: many; v_call: TRBV12-3/TRBV12-4; cdr3_aa: CASRPGPVLYEQYF; cdr3_nt: TGTGCCAGCAGACCGGGTCCCGTCCTCTACGAGCAGTACTTC
j_call: TRBJ2-3; d_call: .; clone_size: .; v_call: TRBV12-3/TRBV12-4; cdr3_aa: CASSRTAYTQYF; cdr3_nt: TGTGCCAGCAGTCGGACAGCATATACGCAGTATTTT
j_call: TRBJ1-4; d_call: .; clone_size: few; v_call: TRBV5-1; cdr3_aa: CASSLAEPPSVKKLFF; cdr3_nt: TGCGCCAGCAGCTTGGCGGAACCCCCTAGCGTGAAGAAACTGTTTTTT
j_call: TRBJ1-1; d_call: .; clone_size: .; v_call: TRBV20-1; cdr3_aa: CSASSDTEAFF; cdr3_nt: TGCAGTGCTAGTAGCGACACTGAAGCTTTCTTT
j_call: TRBJ1-1; d_call: .; clone_size: .; v_call: TRBV29-1; cdr3_aa: CSGFGPSGNTEAFF; cdr3_nt: TGCAGCGGTTTTGGGCCGTCGGGGAACACTGAAGCTTTCTTT
j_call: TRBJ2-5; d_call: .; clone_size: .; v_call: TRBV20-1; cdr3_aa: CSARDLGRPEKETQYF; cdr3_nt: TGCAGTGCTAGAGATTTAGGCCGCCCCGAAAAAGAGACCCAGTACTTC